Listed below are T cell receptor beta chains from one sample, sequenced in a study of blood T cell repertoires in COVID-19. Method: immunoSEQ multiplex PCR; TCRdb's copy keeps in-frame clones and lacks some. Here the sample spans 50,000 to 75,000 clones, approximately 80% being singletons. The sample was peripheral blood. These receptor sequences come from an elderly woman with acute or convalescent COVID-19. The CDR3 runs from the conserved cysteine through the conserved F or W. D genes are given only for firm matches. Clone sizes are given selectively: once, few, many, or a class where the clone is expanded.

>few|.|TRBV3-1/TRBV3-2|TRBJ2-1
TGTGCCAGCAGCCAAGTGGCAGGGTCATTCAACAATGAGCAGTTCTTC
CASSQVAGSFNNEQFF
>.|.|TRBV9|TRBJ2-7
TGTGCCAGCAGCGTAGGTCCGGACGGGTCGGGGGAGCAGTACTTC
CASSVGPDGSGEQYF
>.|TRBD1|TRBV30|TRBJ2-3
TGTGCCTGGAGTGTTAGACAGGGGGCGGGAGATACGCAGTATTTT
CAWSVRQGAGDTQYF
>.|.|TRBV2|TRBJ1-1
TGTGCCAGCAGTGTAAAGGGCGGGGACACTGAAGCTTTCTTT
CASSVKGGDTEAFF
>.|TRBD2|TRBV5-1|TRBJ2-7
TGCGCCAGCAGCTTGAACGGGGGGGTCTACGAGCAGTACTTC
CASSLNGGVYEQYF
>.|.|TRBV7-2|TRBJ2-7
TGTGCCAGCAGCTTAGAGCTACCACGCGGCGAGCAGTACTTC
CASSLELPRGEQYF
>.|.|TRBV7-2|TRBJ2-7
TGTGCCAGCAGCTCGCAGGGTCGTGGAGAGCAGTACTTC
CASSSQGRGEQYF
>many|.|TRBV7-3|TRBJ1-1
TGTGCCAGCAGCTCCCAGGGGAACACTGAAGCTTTCTTT
CASSSQGNTEAFF
>.|TRBD1|TRBV7-8|TRBJ1-2
TGTGCCAGCAGTCGGGACAGATCCTATGGCTACACCTTC
CASSRDRSYGYTF
>.|TRBD1|TRBV7-2|TRBJ1-4
TGTGCCAGCAGCCGTCAGACAGGGGAGGGGGAAAAACTGTTTTTT
CASSRQTGEGEKLFF
>.|.|TRBV19|TRBJ2-3
TGTGCCAGTAGTATGGCCCCGGGGACAGATACGCAGTATTTT
CASSMAPGTDTQYF
>.|.|TRBV28|TRBJ2-7
TGTGCCAGCAGTTTGGCAGGGGCCTACGAGCAGTACTTC
CASSLAGAYEQYF
>.|TRBD2|TRBV9|TRBJ2-1
TGTGCCAGCAGCCCTCGACTAGCGCGTTACAATGAGCAGTTCTTC
CASSPRLARYNEQFF
>.|.|TRBV28|TRBJ2-7
TGTGCCAGCAGTTCCCCGTCGGTTTACGAGCAGTACTTC
CASSSPSVYEQYF
>once|.|TRBV7-6|TRBJ1-3
TGTGCCAGCAGCTTAGGTCCTTCGTACTCTGGAAACACCATATATTTT
CASSLGPSYSGNTIYF
>.|.|TRBV11-2|TRBJ1-1
TGTGCCAGCAGCTTAGTTGGAGGACTGAACACTGAAGCTTTCTTT
CASSLVGGLNTEAFF
>.|TRBD1|TRBV5-1|TRBJ1-6
TGCGCCAGCAGCTTGGGAGGAGCCGGACAGGGGAATTCACCCCTCCACTTT
CASSLGGAGQGNSPLHF
>.|TRBD1|TRBV7-2|TRBJ1-1
TGTGCCAGCAGCTTAACCCGGACAGGGATAACTGAAGCTTTCTTT
CASSLTRTGITEAFF